Below, 2 T cell receptor beta chains from the same sample are listed, as sequenced in a study of blood T cells in healthy people across ages. The second PCR ran about 6 to 12 cycles with a sample-barcoded 5' primer and J-beta primers. TCRdb used MiXCR to reprocess the 5' RACE reads, holding one entry per CDR3 protein. The table has 540,000 or so distinct CDR3 sequences, around 24% seen once. These sequences were also reported in another study, on T cells of mothers and their children.

Sequencing was carried out using blood. The receptors shown here come from a boy aged 5-17 years in good health.

The genes are TRBV28 and TRBJ2-5; D may be TRBD2 (5 bases). The DNA end is a closer match to TRBJ2-1, so the J assignment may be wrong. CDR3 length equals 15 residues. Germline lookup yields CDR1 MDHEN and CDR2 SYDVKM. The CDR3 here is CAGAKGRGANSEQFF. Here the CDR3 DNA reads TGTGCCGGAGCCAAGGGCCGGGGAGCTAACAGTGAGCAGTTCTTC.

The chain is built from TRBV11-1 and TRBJ1-4; D might be TRBD1 (5 bases). V lost 5 bases and J 11 bases, leaving 21 bases between the germline ends. The germline V gene encodes CDR1 SGHAT and CDR2 FQDESV (reference sequence). This CDR3 contains 15 residues. In DNA form, the CDR3 reads TGTGCCAGCAGCCCAGAAGGCCAGGGCCTAAGGAAACTGTTTTTT. Amino acid sequence: CASSPEGQGLRKLFF. Drawing the rest from reference TRBV11-1 and TRBJ1-4, the complete variable domain is EAEVAQSPRYKITEKSQAVAFWCDPISGHATLYWYRQILGQGPELLVQFQDESVVDDSQLPKDRFSAERLKGVDSTLKIQPAELGDSAMYLCASSPEGQGLRKLFFGSGTQLSVL.